The 20 T cell receptor beta chains given below trace back to one sample, sequenced in a study of shared clonotypes between healthy human individuals. Clones were read by immunoSEQ multiplex PCR, and TCRdb kept only the in-frame ones, dropping some. The table records about 660,000 clones, 74% of them present only once. Sequenced material: memory CD4+ T cells sorted from blood. The subset is: CD45RA-negative fraction. The receptors shown here come from a woman aged 25 to 45 in good health.

This rearrangement joins TRBV7-2 to TRBJ2-5; no clear D. Trimming removed 5 bases from V and 3 bases from J, with 10 bases in between. The CDR3 is 13 amino acids. Germline CDR1 and CDR2: SGHTA and FQGNSA. The CDR3 region is CASSGYTKETQYF. CDR3 DNA sequence: TGTGCCAGCAGCGGGTACACGAAAGAGACCCAGTACTTC.

J is TRBJ2-6 and V is TRBV27; no firm D call. The V end was cut by 2 bases, the J end by 4 bases, with 9 bases between. The CDR3 extends over 15 amino acids. From germline, CDR1 is MNHEY and CDR2 SMNVEV (reference sequence). The CDR3 bases are TGTGCCAGCAGTTTACATGTGTCGGGGGCCAACGTCCTGACTTTC. It translates to CASSLHVSGANVLTF.

The V call is TRBV28, the J call TRBJ1-2; D perhaps matches TRBD1 (5 bases). The CDR3 consists of 14 residues. Germline CDR1 and CDR2: MDHEN and SYDVKM. V lost 9 bases and J lost 6, with 20 bases in between. The CDR3 DNA follows: TGTGCCAGTTATGGACGGAGGGACGTAAATGGCTACACCTTC. Translating it yields CASYGRRDVNGYTF.

A few counts support this clone. V and J are TRBV2 and TRBJ1-3, with a tentative D call TRBD1 (5 bases). V dropped 7 bases and J dropped 2 bases, with 21 bases sitting between them. The germline V gene has CDR1 SNHLY and CDR2 FYNNEI. This CDR3 region has 17 residues. The DNA of the CDR3 is TGTGCCAGCACAGGACCGCTTCCAGGGAGAACTGGAAACACCATATATTTT. It translates to CASTGPLPGRTGNTIYF. Based on the CDR3 plus reference TRBV2 and TRBJ1-3, the full variable domain is EPEVTQTPSHQVTQMGQEVILRCVPISNHLYFYWYRQILGQKVEFLVSFYNNEISEKSEIFDDQFSVERPDGSNFTLKIRSTKLEDSAMYFCASTGPLPGRTGNTIYFGEGSWLTVV.

The chain recombines TRBV4-1 with TRBJ2-4, with TRBD1 matching 8 bases. Germline CDR1 and CDR2: MGHRA and YSYEKL. V was clipped by 4 bases and J by 0 bases; unmatched bases: 8. The CDR3 spans 17 residues. CDR3 sequence (DNA): TGCGCCAGCAGCCGGCCGGGACAGGAGATAGCCAAAAACATTCAGTACTTC. It yields the protein CASSRPGQEIAKNIQYF.

This chain connects TRBV5-4 to TRBJ1-1; TRBD1 aligns across 8 bases. This CDR3 region has 15 residues. The V gene end was trimmed by 0 bases and the J gene end by 4 bases; junction bases not matched to a gene: 5. From germline, CDR1 is SGHNT and CDR2 YYREEE (reference sequence). CDR3 coding DNA: TGTGCCAGCAGCTTGGATACAGGGGGGGGCACTGAAGCTTTCTTT. It encodes CASSLDTGGGTEAFF.

The chain uses TRBV11-3 and TRBJ2-5, with D uncertain. The CDR3 runs 13 residues. CDR1 is SGHNT, CDR2 YENEEA, per germline. The V end lost 5 bases, the J end lost 6 bases, and 13 bases lay between the germline ends. The CDR3 DNA sequence: TGTGCCAGCAGCCCCGGCGGCGAGCAGACCCAGTACTTC. Encoded protein: CASSPGGEQTQYF.

A single count supports this clone. The V call is TRBV14, the J call TRBJ1-2; D unresolved. V was shortened by 4 bases and J by 2 bases, with 5 bases between the two germline ends. Germline CDR1 is SGHDN and CDR2 is FVKESK. The CDR3 runs 12 residues. CDR3 protein: CASSPQNYGYTF. DNA for the CDR3: TGTGCCAGCAGCCCCCAGAACTATGGCTACACCTTC.

This clone has only a few counts. V is TRBV11-2 and J is TRBJ2-2, with 10 bases matching TRBD1. The CDR3 extends over 16 amino acids. The V segment lost 0 bases and the J segment 6 bases; nucleotides outside the gene matches: 4. The germline gives CDR1 SGHAT, CDR2 FQNNGV. The CDR3 bases are TGTGCCAGCAGCTTAGAAGGGACAGGGGATTCCGGGGAGCTGTTTTTT. It is translated as CASSLEGTGDSGELFF.

This clone showed up just a few times. The CDR3 bases are TGTGCCCATGGCGACGGGATCTATGGCTACACCTTC. It yields the protein CAHGDGIYGYTF. The chain has TRBV10-3 and TRBJ1-2; D is undetermined. Germline lookup yields CDR1 ENHRY and CDR2 SYGVKD. The CDR3 sequence is 12 residues long. Trimming took off 11 bases at V and 4 bases at J, with 14 bases between the two ends.

This clone came up a few times. Written as DNA, the CDR3 is TGTGCCAGCAGCCGCAGACCGGAGGCGGGCTACGAGCAGTACTTC. Translated: CASSRRPEAGYEQYF. This chain connects TRBV5-3 to TRBJ2-7, with D possibly being TRBD2 (5 bases). TRBV5-3 is given ORF status, its function remaining uncertain. The CDR3 spans 15 residues. The V and J ends lost 8 bases and 3 bases respectively, with 21 bases between them.

CDR3 sequence (DNA): TGCGCCAGCAGCCGTAGCGGGAGTTACAATGAGCAGTTCTTC. It specifies CASSRSGSYNEQFF. The rearrangement joins TRBV5-1 to TRBJ2-1; the match to TRBD2 covers 9 bases. Trimming cost V 4 bases and J 4 bases; bases outside gene matches: 3. The CDR3 runs 14 residues. The germline V gene encodes CDR1 SGHRS and CDR2 YFSETQ. The full variable domain, completed using reference TRBV5-1 and TRBJ2-1, is KAGVTQTPRYLIKTRGQQVTLSCSPISGHRSVSWYQQTPGQGLQFLFEYFSETQRNKGNFPGRFSGRQFSNSRSEMNVSTLELGDSALYLCASSRSGSYNEQFFGPGTRLTVL.

The genes are TRBV7-3 and TRBJ1-5, with D possibly TRBD1 on 5 matching bases. CDR1 is SGHTA and CDR2 is FQGTGA in the germline V gene. The CDR3 runs to 15 residues. V was cut by 3 bases and J by 0 bases, with 9 bases left in between. CDR3 nucleotide sequence: TGTGCCAGCAGCTTGTCGGGGGATAGCAATCAGCCCCAGCATTTT. Residues: CASSLSGDSNQPQHF.

This rearrangement joins TRBV5-1 to TRBJ1-6; TRBD1 aligns across 8 bases. J lost 7 bases, V lost 1 base, and 1 base had no gene match. The CDR3 totals 14 residues. CDR1 SGHRS and CDR2 YFSETQ come from the germline V gene. In DNA, the CDR3 is TGCGCCAGCAGCTTGCCAGGGGGCAATTCACCCCTCCACTTT. It encodes CASSLPGGNSPLHF.

This clone has ten or more counts. Other DNA sequences within the sample encode an identical CDR3. This sequence joins TRBV6-1 and TRBJ2-7; D perhaps matches TRBD1 (6 bases). Looked up from germline, CDR1 is MNHNS and CDR2 is SASEGT. V was shortened by 5 bases and J by 0 bases, with 11 bases between the two germline ends. The CDR3 covers 14 residues. The CDR3 sequence: CASSWGTPSYEQYF. CDR3 nucleotides: TGTGCCAGCAGTTGGGGGACACCCTCCTACGAGCAGTACTTC.

CDR3 DNA: TGCGCCAGCTCGCCCCCCCGGGAAAACTATGGCTACACCTTC. It codes for CASSPPRENYGYTF. The gene calls are TRBV5-1 and TRBJ1-2; unclear D gene. Germline V gives CDR1 SGHRS, CDR2 YFSETQ. Trimming stripped 7 bases from V and 2 bases from J, with 15 bases between. The CDR3 runs 14 residues.

This chain links TRBV5-8 with TRBJ2-1; possibly TRBD1 for D (6 bases). CDR1 SGHTS and CDR2 YDEGEE come from the germline V gene. The CDR3 contains 15 residues. The ends were cut back, 0 bases at V and 4 bases at J, with 11 bases in the middle. The CDR3 here is CASSLGVTGYNEQFF. CDR3 in DNA: TGTGCCAGCAGCTTGGGGGTGACAGGTTACAATGAGCAGTTCTTC.

A few counts support this clone. This chain links TRBV28 with TRBJ1-2; 7 nucleotides agree with TRBD1. This CDR3 spans 14 amino acids. The V gene end was trimmed by 3 bases and the J gene end by 2 bases; junction bases not matched to a gene: 3. CDR1 and CDR2 (germline): MDHEN, SYDVKM. This CDR3 reads CASSFRGPNYGYTF. The CDR3, as DNA: TGTGCCAGCAGTTTTAGGGGGCCAAACTATGGCTACACCTTC.

This chain joins TRBV10-1 and TRBJ2-6, with unresolved D. Per germline, CDR1 WNHNN and CDR2 SYGVQD (reference sequence). V lost 5 bases to trimming and J lost 5 bases, with 22 bases between them. CDR3 size: 18 residues. The DNA of the CDR3 is TGCGCCAGCAGTCGAGTGGCAAGATCACAAAGTCGGGCCAACGTCCTGACTTTC. Protein sequence: CASSRVARSQSRANVLTF.

This clone was detected a few times. The chain employs TRBV5-1 and TRBJ2-7; 7 bases are shared with TRBD1. Germline-derived CDR1 and CDR2 are SGHRS and YFSETQ. V lost 2 bases, J lost 1 base, and 3 bases stayed unmatched. This CDR3 contains 14 residues. The CDR3 region has the DNA TGCGCCAGCAGCTTAAACAGGGGTTCCTACGAGCAGTACTTC. Translating it yields CASSLNRGSYEQYF.